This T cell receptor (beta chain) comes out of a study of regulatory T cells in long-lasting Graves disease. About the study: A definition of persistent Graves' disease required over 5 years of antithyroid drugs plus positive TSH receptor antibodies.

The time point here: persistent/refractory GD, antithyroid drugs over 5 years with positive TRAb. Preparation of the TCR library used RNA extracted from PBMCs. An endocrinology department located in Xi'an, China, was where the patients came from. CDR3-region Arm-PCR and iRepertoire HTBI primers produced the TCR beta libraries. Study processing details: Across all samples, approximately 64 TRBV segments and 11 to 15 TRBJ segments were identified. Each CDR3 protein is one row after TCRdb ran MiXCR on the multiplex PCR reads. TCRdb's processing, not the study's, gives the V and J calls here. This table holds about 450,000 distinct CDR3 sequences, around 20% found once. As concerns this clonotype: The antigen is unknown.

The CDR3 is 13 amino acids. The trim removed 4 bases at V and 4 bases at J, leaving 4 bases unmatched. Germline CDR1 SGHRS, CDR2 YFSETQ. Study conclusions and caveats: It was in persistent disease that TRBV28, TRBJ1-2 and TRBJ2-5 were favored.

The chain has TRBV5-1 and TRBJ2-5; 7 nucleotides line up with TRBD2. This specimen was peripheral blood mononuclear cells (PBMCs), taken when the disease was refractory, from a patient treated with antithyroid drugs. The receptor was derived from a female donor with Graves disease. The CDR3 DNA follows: TGCGCCAGCAGCCCGGGACTAACAGAGACCCAGTACTTC. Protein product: CASSPGLTETQYF.